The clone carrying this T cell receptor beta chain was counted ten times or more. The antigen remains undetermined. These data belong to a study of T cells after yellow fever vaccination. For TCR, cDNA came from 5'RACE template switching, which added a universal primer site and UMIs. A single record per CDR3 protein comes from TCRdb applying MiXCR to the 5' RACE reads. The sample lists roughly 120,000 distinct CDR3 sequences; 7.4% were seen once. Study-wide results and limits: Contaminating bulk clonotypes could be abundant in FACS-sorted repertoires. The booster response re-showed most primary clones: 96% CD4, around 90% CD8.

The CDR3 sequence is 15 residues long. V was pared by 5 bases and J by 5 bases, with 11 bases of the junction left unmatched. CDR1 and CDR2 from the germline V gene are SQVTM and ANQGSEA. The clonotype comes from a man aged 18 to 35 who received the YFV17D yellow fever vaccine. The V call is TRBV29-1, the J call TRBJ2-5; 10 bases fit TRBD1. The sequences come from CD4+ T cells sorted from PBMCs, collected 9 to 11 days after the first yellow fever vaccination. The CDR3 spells CSVKFGTGDAETQYF. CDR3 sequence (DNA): TGCAGCGTTAAGTTTGGGACAGGGGATGCGGAGACCCAGTACTTC.